Shown below are 24 T cell receptor beta chains from a single sample sequenced in a study of T cells in localized non-small cell lung cancer. The table came from immunoSEQ multiplex PCR; TCRdb's copy has only in-frame clones and leaves some out. The sample lists 30,000 to 40,000 clones; around 80% were seen once. The sequences come from peripheral blood, collected before any cancer treatment. These receptors came from a male donor aged 60 or over with stage II squamous cell lung carcinoma.

V and J are TRBV9 and TRBJ1-1, with 8 bases fitting TRBD1. J gave up 5 bases and V 4 bases, and 7 bases lay outside the gene matches. This CDR3 contains 14 residues. Germline assignment: CDR1 SGDLS and CDR2 YYNGEE. The DNA for the CDR3 is TGTGCCAGCAGCCCCCGGACAGGGCAAACTGAAGCTTTCTTT. Translated: CASSPRTGQTEAFF.

About this clone itself: This may stem from a read error, because a much larger clone lies one nucleotide away. This chain connects TRBV18 to TRBJ1-1; D gene uncertain. This CDR3 contains 13 residues. With 6 bases removed from V and 1 base from J, the gap between germline ends came to 9 bases. The germline V gene has CDR1 KGHSH and CDR2 LQKENI. CDR3 amino acids: CASSGQANTEAFF. The CDR3 DNA reads as TGTGCCAGCTCGGGCCAGGCGAACACTGAAGCTTTCTTT.

The CDR3 protein is CASSYRQGGEQYF. CDR3 in DNA: TGTGCCAGCAGTTACAGACAGGGCGGGGAGCAGTACTTC. The chain employs TRBV6-6 and TRBJ2-7, with 7 bases that match TRBD1. V trimming: 2 bases; J trimming: 7 bases; junction bases outside the gene matches: 5. CDR3 length: 13 residues. Germline-derived CDR1 and CDR2 are MNHNY and SVGAGI (reference sequence).

In nucleotides, the CDR3 is TGCGCCAGCAGCTTGAGCGGGACGTACGAGCAGTACTTC. Protein product: CASSLSGTYEQYF. This chain connects TRBV5-1 to TRBJ2-7; TRBD2 agrees at 7 bases. The germline V gene encodes CDR1 SGHRS and CDR2 YFSETQ. The J segment lost 4 bases and the V segment lost 1 base, leaving 2 bases of the junction unmatched. The CDR3 sequence is 13 residues long.

The J gene is TRBJ1-5, the V gene TRBV5-4; TRBD1 agrees at 9 bases. CDR3 length: 13 residues. Germline trimming cut 4 bases from V and 7 bases from J; bases unmatched to any gene: 3. Germline-derived CDR1 and CDR2 are SGHNT and YYREEE (reference sequence). The CDR3 loop reads CASSRDRDQPQHF. The DNA for the CDR3 is TGTGCCAGCAGCCGGGACAGGGACCAGCCCCAGCATTTT.

This clone appeared once. This chain uses TRBV6-1 with TRBJ2-1; TRBD1 matches at 8 bases. Germline V gene data show CDR1 as MNHNS and CDR2 as SASEGT. The CDR3 is made up of 16 amino acids. After removal of 1 base from V and 9 bases from J, the junction contained 11 bases not matched to a gene. The CDR3 loop is CASSEELRDRSIEQFF. In DNA, the CDR3 is TGTGCCAGCAGTGAAGAGCTCCGGGACAGGTCCATTGAGCAGTTCTTC.

This clone has a single count. V and J are TRBV18 and TRBJ1-1; no definite D call. The germline V and J ends were trimmed by 5 bases and 1 base, with 8 bases remaining between them. Germline V CDR1 and CDR2: KGHSH, LQKENI. The CDR3 sequence is 13 residues long. CDR3 coding DNA: TGTGCCAGCTCAGCCAAAACGAACACTGAAGCTTTCTTT. Translated, it gives CASSAKTNTEAFF.

The chain uses TRBV5-4 and TRBJ1-4; a possible D gene is TRBD1 (5 bases). CDR1 and CDR2 from the germline V gene are SGHNT and YYREEE (reference sequence). The length of the CDR3 is 14 residues. V was clipped by 0 bases and J by 7 bases, with 10 bases between them. CDR3 nucleotides: TGTGCCAGCAGCTTGGACGGGGGAGGTGAAAAACTGTTTTTT. Its translation is CASSLDGGGEKLFF.

In its sample, this clone was seen once. V and J are TRBV30 and TRBJ1-1; tentatively, D is TRBD1 (6 bases). V lost 1 base and J 10 bases, leaving 16 bases between the germline ends. Germline V CDR1 and CDR2: GTSNPN, SVGIG (reference sequence). The length of the CDR3 is 13 residues. The CDR3: CAWSEEQGYGAFF. CDR3 nucleotide sequence: TGTGCCTGGAGTGAGGAACAGGGTTATGGAGCTTTCTTT.

CDR3 sequence (DNA): TGTGCCAGTAGTATTCAGGGCAGGCCGAACACTGAAGCTTTCTTT. Translating it yields CASSIQGRPNTEAFF. The genes are TRBV19 and TRBJ1-1, with D possibly matching TRBD1 (5 bases). Germline CDR1 and CDR2: LNHDA and SQIVND (reference sequence). The CDR3 has 15 residues. The ends were cut back, 3 bases at V and 1 base at J, with 12 bases in the middle.

The chain joins TRBV6-5 to TRBJ1-1; TRBD1 might be the D (5 bases). This CDR3 has 13 residues. Germline-derived CDR1 and CDR2 are MNHEY and SVGAGI. V shed 4 bases and J shed 5 bases, with 11 bases lying between them. CDR3 sequence reads: CASSLGRATEAFF. The CDR3 nucleotides read TGTGCCAGCAGTTTGGGACGGGCGACTGAAGCTTTCTTT.

The CDR3 sequence: CSVEWVGSYNEQFF. The CDR3 nucleotides read TGCAGCGTTGAGTGGGTCGGGTCCTACAATGAGCAGTTCTTC. V usage is TRBV29-1 and J usage is TRBJ2-1; no clear D gene. The CDR3 spans 14 residues. V lost 3 bases, J lost 1 base, and 10 bases lay in between. Germline V gene sequence: CDR1 SQVTM, CDR2 ANQGSEA.

This clone has a handful of counts. The V and J genes are TRBV2 and TRBJ1-4; D ambiguous. The CDR3 loop spans 15 amino acids. Per germline, CDR1 SNHLY and CDR2 FYNNEI. Trimming took off 9 bases at V and 0 bases at J, with 14 bases between the two ends. The CDR3 nucleotides are TGTGCCAGTTTATACTCCAGAGCAACTAATGAAAAACTGTTTTTT. This encodes CASLYSRATNEKLFF.

The genes are TRBV30 and TRBJ1-2; D call uncertain. The CDR3 is made up of 15 amino acids. V dropped 2 bases and J dropped 8 bases, with 21 bases sitting between them. CDR1 GTSNPN and CDR2 SVGIG come from the germline V gene (reference sequence). The chain's CDR3 is CAWSHRSPLTRGYTF. The CDR3 DNA sequence: TGTGCCTGGAGTCATAGAAGTCCTTTGACTCGAGGCTACACCTTC.

This clone has a single count. This rearrangement joins TRBV7-8 to TRBJ1-5; D not certain. The CDR3 runs to 14 residues. Germline V gene sequence: CDR1 SGHVS, CDR2 FQNEAQ. V was shortened by 3 bases and J by 2 bases, with 8 bases between the two germline ends. The CDR3 DNA follows: TGTGCCAGCAGCTTCCTCCCGGGCAATCAGCCCCAGCATTTT. Translated, it gives CASSFLPGNQPQHF.

The chain links TRBV27 to TRBJ2-3; 7 nucleotides line up with TRBD1. Germline V CDR1 and CDR2: MNHEY, SMNVEV (reference sequence). With 6 bases clipped from V and 0 bases from J, the junction kept 9 bases outside the gene matches. CDR3 size: 16 residues. DNA of the CDR3: TGTGCCAGCAGCCCTGATGGGGGACAGAGCACAGATACGCAGTATTTT. Translation: CASSPDGGQSTDTQYF.

This clone showed up just a few times. This chain links TRBV9 with TRBJ2-5; TRBD1 agrees at 9 bases. V lost 4 bases to trimming and J lost 4 bases; unmatched junction nucleotides: 8. Germline V CDR1 and CDR2: SGDLS, YYNGEE. This CDR3 has 15 amino acids. In DNA form, the CDR3 reads TGTGCCAGCAGCTCACCTACAGGGGGCTCAGAGACCCAGTACTTC. This codes for CASSSPTGGSETQYF.

The genes are TRBV27 and TRBJ2-1; unclear D gene. The CDR3 sequence is 11 residues long. Germline V lookup: CDR1 MNHEY, CDR2 SMNVEV (reference sequence). The germline V and J ends were trimmed by 4 bases and 6 bases, with 4 bases remaining between them. The CDR3 region is CASSYGNEQFF. DNA of the CDR3: TGTGCCAGCAGTTACGGCAATGAGCAGTTCTTC.

This chain links TRBV11-2 with TRBJ2-2; D is uncertain. V lost 2 bases and J 0 bases, leaving 7 bases between the germline ends. Per germline, CDR1 SGHAT and CDR2 FQNNGV. The CDR3 covers 15 residues. In DNA form, the CDR3 reads TGTGCCAGCAGCTTAACTAAAGCGAACACCGGGGAGCTGTTTTTT. It translates to CASSLTKANTGELFF.

The chain recombines TRBV7-9 with TRBJ1-2; a weak D match, TRBD1 (6 bases). Between the trimmed V and J ends, which lost 3 bases and 5 bases, there was a span of 25 bases. CDR1 is SEHNR and CDR2 is FQNEAQ in the germline V gene (reference sequence). The CDR3 has 18 residues. The CDR3 bases are TGTGCCAGCAGCTTGGGGGGCTCCTCTCCTCGTCTGGGTTATGGCTACACCTTC. This gives the protein CASSLGGSSPRLGYGYTF.

This chain links TRBV18 with TRBJ1-1, with a weak D call TRBD1 (6 bases). Trimming cost V 4 bases and J 3 bases, with 21 bases left between them. This CDR3 is built from 17 residues. CDR1 is KGHSH and CDR2 is LQKENI in the germline V gene. The CDR3 DNA reads as TGTGCCAGCTCACGCTTTCAGGGGTTATCGAGTGACACTGAAGCTTTCTTT. Encoded protein: CASSRFQGLSSDTEAFF. Complete variable domain (other parts from reference TRBV18 and TRBJ1-1): NAGVMQNPRHLVRRRGQEARLRCSPMKGHSHVYWYRQLPEEGLKFMVYLQKENIIDESGMPKERFSAEFPKEGPSILRIQQVVRGDSAAYFCASSRFQGLSSDTEAFFGQGTRLTVV.

This clone was seen once. The chain links TRBV6-1 to TRBJ1-1; D unclear. Per germline, CDR1 MNHNS and CDR2 SASEGT. Trimming cost V 7 bases and J 3 bases, with 9 bases left between them. This CDR3 is 12 amino acids long. The CDR3 DNA reads as TGTGCCAGCACCCTAGGGTACACTGAAGCTTTCTTT. Translated: CASTLGYTEAFF.

The genes are TRBV5-4 and TRBJ2-1; 15 positions match TRBD2. Germline V lookup: CDR1 SGHNT, CDR2 YYREEE (reference sequence). CDR3 size: 16 residues. The V segment lost 4 bases and the J segment 4 bases; nucleotides outside the gene matches: 3. The CDR3 here is CASSGGTSGGYNEQFF. The CDR3 DNA follows: TGTGCCAGCAGCGGCGGGACTAGCGGGGGGTACAATGAGCAGTTCTTC.

The chain combines TRBV7-9 with TRBJ1-1, with 10 bases aligning to TRBD1. Germline CDR1 is SEHNR and CDR2 is FQNEAQ (reference sequence). The CDR3 contains 16 residues. The J segment lost 4 bases and the V segment lost 0 bases, leaving 5 bases of the junction unmatched. The CDR3 DNA reads TGTGCCAGCAGCTTAGCGCTCGGGGACAGGGGCACTGAAGCTTTCTTT. Protein: CASSLALGDRGTEAFF.